The sequence of this T cell receptor beta chain was determined in a study of graft-versus-host responses after intestinal transplantation. Method: immunoSEQ multiplex PCR; TCRdb's copy keeps in-frame clones and lacks some. The sample records about 78,000 clones, roughly 89% being singletons. In the case of this clone: Its antigen remains unidentified.

The source material was unstimulated CD8+ T cells sorted from spleen or lymph node cells, sampled before transplant. The origin of this receptor is a human donor who was the organ donor for an intestinal transplant.

For the CDR3, the DNA is TGTGCCAGCAGCCACCTAGCGGGAGAGACCCAGTACTTC. Amino acid sequence: CASSHLAGETQYF. The V gene is TRBV11-3, the J gene TRBJ2-5, with TRBD2 matching 8 bases. There are 13 residues in the CDR3. The V segment lost 5 bases and the J segment 4 bases; nucleotides outside the gene matches: 3. Germline lookup yields CDR1 SGHNT and CDR2 YENEEA.